The 18 T cell receptor beta chains listed next were all sequenced from one sample in a study of blood T cell repertoires in COVID-19. This table comes from immunoSEQ multiplex PCR, and its TCRdb copy is limited to in-frame clones, with some not included. The table has about 480,000 clones, roughly 90% seen once. Source material: PBMCs or T cells enriched from blood (not recorded which). The receptors originated from a woman aged 40-49 years who had recovered from COVID-19.

The CDR3 region has the DNA TGTGCCTGGAGGAGAGCGGGAAGGGATACGCAGTATTTT. The encoded protein is CAWRRAGRDTQYF. The rearrangement uses TRBV30 and TRBJ2-3; TRBD2 matches at 7 bases. J lost 6 bases, V lost 3 bases, and 6 bases had no gene match. The CDR3 has 13 residues. Germline assignment: CDR1 GTSNPN and CDR2 SVGIG (reference sequence).

The chain carries TRBV11-3 and TRBJ2-1; perhaps TRBD1 as D (7 bases). The V end lost 4 bases, the J end lost 0 bases, and 16 bases lay between the germline ends. Germline values: CDR1 SGHNT, CDR2 YENEEA. The CDR3 length is 17 residues. The CDR3 coding sequence is TGTGCCAGCAGCTCGTACCCCCAGGGGGGCTCCTACAATGAGCAGTTCTTC. Protein product: CASSSYPQGGSYNEQFF.

This chain uses TRBV9 with TRBJ2-5; 7 positions agree with TRBD2. The V gene's germline CDR1 is SGDLS and CDR2 YYNGEE. The CDR3 is 17 residues long. The junction had 10 bases not matched to a gene; V was cut back by 0 bases and J by 2 bases. The CDR3 nucleotides are TGTGCCAGCAGCGTAGTGGGCGGGAGTACAGGACAAGAGACCCAGTACTTC. Protein: CASSVVGGSTGQETQYF.

This chain uses TRBV2 with TRBJ1-6; tentative D call: TRBD1 (5 bases). Germline V gene lookup returns CDR1 SNHLY and CDR2 FYNNEI. The CDR3 contains 17 residues. V was trimmed by 2 bases and J by 3 bases, leaving 14 bases between them. The CDR3 region is CASSESGGDFYNSPLHF. Here the CDR3 DNA reads TGTGCCAGCAGTGAATCGGGGGGGGACTTCTATAATTCACCCCTCCACTTT.

The rearrangement uses TRBV4-2 and TRBJ2-1; 12 positions agree with TRBD2. V dropped 0 bases and J dropped 2; count of bases not matched to a gene: 11. CDR1 and CDR2 from the germline V gene are LGHNA and YNFKEQ. The CDR3 has 20 residues. CDR3 DNA: TGTGCCAGCAGCCAAGAAGGCGTTGGCGGACTAGCGGGAACCTACAATGAGCAGTTCTTC. Its translation is CASSQEGVGGLAGTYNEQFF.

The V and J genes are TRBV5-1 and TRBJ2-5; a weak D match, TRBD2 (5 bases). The CDR3 has 14 residues. The germline V gene encodes CDR1 SGHRS and CDR2 YFSETQ. V lost 4 bases and J 2 bases, leaving 12 bases between the germline ends. The CDR3 sequence: CASSPSGRQETQYF. CDR3 DNA: TGCGCCAGCAGCCCGAGTGGGAGACAAGAGACCCAGTACTTC.

There are a few counts of this clone. The rearrangement links TRBV30 to TRBJ2-2; the D is unclear. The V gene's germline CDR1 is GTSNPN and CDR2 SVGIG (reference sequence). V was clipped by 5 bases and J by 7 bases, with 11 bases between them. The CDR3 covers 12 residues. The CDR3 sequence: CAWSPYYGELFF. As DNA, the CDR3 is TGTGCCTGGTCCCCCTACTACGGGGAGCTGTTTTTT.

The V gene is TRBV7-6, the J gene TRBJ2-1; the match to TRBD2 covers 8 bases. This CDR3 is built from 17 residues. Germline V gene lookup returns CDR1 SGHVS and CDR2 FNYEAQ. The J segment lost 4 bases and the V segment lost 4 bases, leaving 12 bases of the junction unmatched. In nucleotides, the CDR3 is TGTGCCAGCAGCTATAGCTTCGAGCGGGAGTTGTACAATGAGCAGTTCTTC. This sequence encodes CASSYSFERELYNEQFF.

V and J are TRBV7-2 and TRBJ1-2; TRBD1 aligns across 11 bases. This CDR3 is 17 amino acids long. V shed 4 bases and J 0 bases; nucleotides not matched to a gene: 7. CDR1 is SGHTA and CDR2 is FQGNSA in the germline V gene. The CDR3 reads CASSSGTGGTANYGYTF. The CDR3 coding sequence is TGTGCCAGCAGCTCCGGGACAGGGGGAACAGCTAACTATGGCTACACCTTC.

This clone was picked up one time. The rearrangement uses TRBV9 and TRBJ2-1; D not resolved. This CDR3 is 12 amino acids long. V lost 2 bases, J lost 9 bases, and 9 bases lay in between. From germline, CDR1 is SGDLS and CDR2 YYNGEE. The CDR3 DNA is TGTGCCAGCAGCGTGCCACCCGGTGAGCAGTTCTTC. Amino acids: CASSVPPGEQFF.

The chain employs TRBV2 and TRBJ2-2, with TRBD1 matching 8 bases. Germline V gene data show CDR1 as SNHLY and CDR2 as FYNNEI. This CDR3 region has 15 residues. The junction had 7 bases not matched to a gene; V was cut back by 9 bases and J by 1 base. The CDR3 spells CARRTGGRNTGELFF. Here the CDR3 DNA reads TGTGCCAGGAGAACAGGGGGTCGGAACACCGGGGAGCTGTTTTTT.

V gene TRBV14 combines with J gene TRBJ2-7; the match to TRBD2 covers 13 bases. J was trimmed by 3 bases and V by 1 base; bases with no gene match: 12. The CDR3 runs to 19 residues. The germline V gene has CDR1 SGHDN and CDR2 FVKESK. The CDR3 here is CASSQVGWTSGRRNYEQYF. As DNA, the CDR3 is TGTGCCAGCAGCCAAGTAGGTTGGACTAGCGGGAGACGGAACTACGAGCAGTACTTC.

A remark on this clone: Other DNA sequences in this sample translate to the same CDR3. V is TRBV7-2 and J is TRBJ1-2; 8 bases are a match to TRBD1. Germline-derived CDR1 and CDR2 are SGHTA and FQGNSA. J lost 4 bases, V lost 6 bases, and 4 bases had no gene match. The CDR3 extends over 13 amino acids. This CDR3 is CASSPDRGYGYTF. The CDR3 region has the DNA TGTGCCAGCAGTCCCGACAGGGGCTATGGCTACACCTTC. Looking up the rest from reference TRBV7-2 and TRBJ1-2 gives the full variable domain: GAGVSQSPSNKVTEKGKDVELRCDPISGHTALYWYRQSLGQGLEFLIYFQGNSAPDKSGLPSDRFSAERTGGSVSTLTIQRTQQEDSAVYLCASSPDRGYGYTFGSGTRLTVV.

About this clone itself: At one end the junction does not follow the germline gene, possibly because of a read error. The chain is built from TRBV25-1 and TRBJ1-1, with D hard to call. Per germline, CDR1 MGHDK and CDR2 SYGVNS. The CDR3 runs to 13 residues. For the CDR3, the DNA is TGTGCCAGCAGTGATGACTTTGTAGGCAGTGCGTATTTT. Translating it yields CASSDDFVGSAYF. The variable domain in full, with the rest retrieved from reference TRBV25-1 and TRBJ1-1, is EADIYQTPRYLVIGTGKKITLECSQTMGHDKMYWYQQDPGMELHLIHYSYGVNSTEKGDLSSESTVSRIRTEHFPLTLESARPSHTSQYLCASSDDFVGSAYFGQGTRLTVV.

This sequence joins TRBV30 and TRBJ2-3; D gene unclear. V gave up 3 bases and J gave up 2 bases, with 3 bases separating them. Germline V gene data show CDR1 as GTSNPN and CDR2 as SVGIG (reference sequence). The CDR3 extends over 11 amino acids. The CDR3 DNA is TGTGCCTGGAGCGTCACAGATACGCAGTATTTT. Translated: CAWSVTDTQYF.

The V call is TRBV5-4, the J call TRBJ2-5; 9 positions match TRBD2. The V and J ends lost 0 bases and 5 bases, in that order; junction bases with no gene match: 5. In germline, CDR1 is SGHNT, CDR2 YYREEE (reference sequence). This CDR3 contains 15 residues. CDR3 sequence reads: CASSLEGGRAETQYF. CDR3 DNA: TGTGCCAGCAGCTTGGAGGGCGGGAGGGCGGAGACCCAGTACTTC.

CDR3 nucleotides: TGTGCCAGCAGTTCGGGAGCCGGAAACACCATATATTTT. It yields the protein CASSSGAGNTIYF. The J gene is TRBJ1-3, the V gene TRBV25-1, with D unclear. Germline V gene lookup returns CDR1 MGHDK and CDR2 SYGVNS. The V and J ends lost 5 bases and 4 bases respectively, with 9 bases between them. There are 13 residues in the CDR3. Variable domain in full (rest from reference TRBV25-1 and TRBJ1-3): EADIYQTPRYLVIGTGKKITLECSQTMGHDKMYWYQQDPGMELHLIHYSYGVNSTEKGDLSSESTVSRIRTEHFPLTLESARPSHTSQYLCASSSGAGNTIYFGEGSWLTVV.

The genes are TRBV18 and TRBJ1-5; D gene unclear. Per the germline V gene, CDR1 is KGHSH and CDR2 is LQKENI. Deletions cut 6 bases from V and 0 bases from J, with 12 bases between. The CDR3 extends over 15 amino acids. The DNA for the CDR3 is TGTGCCAGCTCGACGGGAATTAATAGCAATCAGCCCCAGCATTTT. Its protein product is CASSTGINSNQPQHF.